This entry lists 20 T cell receptor beta chains sequenced from one sample in a study of blood T cell repertoires in COVID-19. Some clones are missing from TCRdb's copy, which holds only in-frame ones; the method was immunoSEQ multiplex PCR. The repertoire includes about 200,000 clones, 86% of them detected once, and around 5.7% sits in the top ten. Sequenced input: peripheral blood. These receptors were collected from a man older than 75 with acute or convalescent COVID-19.

This chain uses TRBV3-1 (or the pseudogene TRBV3-2) with TRBJ2-3; no clear D gene. The CDR3 has 15 residues. CDR1 and CDR2 from the germline V gene are LGHDT and YNNKEL (reference sequence). V dropped 4 bases and J dropped 2 bases, with 13 bases sitting between them. The CDR3 nucleotides read TGTGCCAGCAGCCTGGCTGCCGCGGACACAGATACGCAGTATTTT. This gives the protein CASSLAAADTDTQYF.

The chain recombines TRBV2 with TRBJ2-3; 7 nucleotides align to TRBD1. This CDR3 has 14 amino acids. The V gene's germline CDR1 is SNHLY and CDR2 FYNNEI. Trimming cost V 8 bases and J 4 bases; bases outside gene matches: 9. The CDR3 coding sequence is TGTGCCAGCCGGGACAGACCCTCGGCAGATACGCAGTATTTT. Its translation is CASRDRPSADTQYF.

The sample holds a few counts of this clone. The chain combines TRBV30 with TRBJ2-2; D may be TRBD1 (5 bases). Germline CDR1 GTSNPN, CDR2 SVGIG (reference sequence). Trimming pared 2 bases from V and 7 bases from J, leaving 8 bases between. This CDR3 has 12 residues. This chain's CDR3 is CAWSSGHGELFF. In nucleotides, the CDR3 is TGTGCCTGGAGTTCCGGACACGGGGAGCTGTTTTTT.

The CDR3 sequence: CAISESEFSPLHF. DNA of the CDR3: TGTGCCATCAGTGAGTCGGAGTTTTCACCCCTCCACTTT. The rearrangement joins TRBV10-3 to TRBJ1-6; D not resolved. Trimming removed 0 bases at V and 9 bases at J, with 6 bases between. This CDR3 has 13 residues. Germline CDR1 is ENHRY and CDR2 is SYGVKD.

This chain uses TRBV6-1 with TRBJ2-5; 8 nucleotides agree with TRBD2. Germline CDR1 MNHNS, CDR2 SASEGT. The V and J ends lost 1 base and 9 bases, in that order; junction bases with no gene match: 7. The CDR3 spans 14 residues. Here the CDR3 reads CASSEGSGSAAQYF. The CDR3 nucleotides read TGTGCCAGCAGTGAAGGGAGCGGGAGTGCGGCCCAGTACTTC.

This rearrangement joins TRBV18 to TRBJ2-1; the match to TRBD1 covers 7 bases. V shed 6 bases and J 3 bases; nucleotides not matched to a gene: 5. This CDR3 spans 14 amino acids. Germline CDR1 is KGHSH and CDR2 is LQKENI. The CDR3 DNA sequence: TGTGCCAGCTCCCCGGGACAGATCTACAATGAGCAGTTCTTC. This codes for CASSPGQIYNEQFF.

The CDR3 nucleotides are TGCGCCAGCAAGGGACACACTAATGAAAAACTGTTTTTT. Encoded protein: CASKGHTNEKLFF. The chain couples TRBV10-2 to TRBJ1-4, with a tentative D call TRBD1 (6 bases). This CDR3 contains 13 residues. In germline, CDR1 is WSHSY, CDR2 SAAADI. V dropped 7 bases and J dropped 2 bases, with 8 bases sitting between them.

The rearrangement joins TRBV20-1 to TRBJ2-1, with TRBD2 identical over 10 bases. CDR1 is DFQATT, CDR2 SNEGSKA, per germline (reference sequence). V shed 3 bases, J shed 12 bases, and the junction held 14 bases outside the gene matches. This CDR3 contains 15 residues. The CDR3 region has the DNA TGCAGTGCTAGTCGCGGACTAGCGGACGGAAGAGGGCAGTTCTTC. It yields the protein CSASRGLADGRGQFF.

J is TRBJ1-1 and V is TRBV5-1, with no clear D. The CDR3 contains 15 residues. Germline CDR1 is SGHRS and CDR2 is YFSETQ. V shed 4 bases and J shed 0 bases, with 13 bases lying between them. The CDR3 protein is CASSLSQTLNTEAFF. DNA of the CDR3: TGCGCCAGCAGCCTATCGCAAACTCTGAACACTGAAGCTTTCTTT.

The rearrangement links TRBV11-2 to TRBJ2-3, with TRBD1 matching 9 bases. Germline loops: CDR1 SGHAT, CDR2 FQNNGV. V dropped 4 bases and J dropped 6; count of bases not matched to a gene: 5. The CDR3 is made up of 14 amino acids. The DNA of the CDR3 is TGTGCCAGCAGCTACCGGGACAGGGCGGATACGCAGTATTTT. It encodes CASSYRDRADTQYF.

A few counts support this clone. This rearrangement joins TRBV7-3 to TRBJ2-2; 9 nucleotides line up with TRBD1. Germline CDR1 and CDR2: SGHTA and FQGTGA. V shed 5 bases, J shed 2 bases, and the junction held 6 bases outside the gene matches. The CDR3 loop spans 16 amino acids. CDR3 in amino acids: CASSPTGGLNTGELFF. The CDR3 coding sequence is TGTGCCAGCAGCCCCACAGGGGGCCTTAACACCGGGGAGCTGTTTTTT.

The rearrangement joins TRBV4-2 to TRBJ2-7, with a possible D match to TRBD2 (5 bases). This CDR3 is built from 15 residues. Trimming left V 1 base short and J 1 base short, with 11 bases between. Per the germline V gene, CDR1 is LGHNA and CDR2 is YNFKEQ. CDR3 amino acids: CASSQGSADSYEQYF. The CDR3 DNA reads TGTGCCAGCAGCCAAGGGTCAGCGGATTCCTACGAGCAGTACTTC.

The genes are TRBV9 and TRBJ2-2; D gene uncertain. V was cut by 4 bases and J by 1 base, with 8 bases left in between. The CDR3 totals 14 residues. Per germline, CDR1 SGDLS and CDR2 YYNGEE. This CDR3 reads CASSSDMNTGELFF. The CDR3 bases are TGTGCCAGCAGCTCCGACATGAACACCGGGGAGCTGTTTTTT.

This sequence joins TRBV7-6 and TRBJ2-1; 13 bases line up with TRBD2. This CDR3 comprises 15 residues. Germline CDR1 and CDR2: SGHVS and FNYEAQ. With V trimmed by 4 bases and J by 5 bases, 2 bases remained unmatched. In nucleotides, the CDR3 is TGTGCCAGCAGCTCCGGACTAGCGGGAGACAATGAGCAGTTCTTC. Encoded protein: CASSSGLAGDNEQFF.

J is TRBJ2-7 and V is TRBV5-1, with 9 bases matching TRBD1. V lost 4 bases to trimming and J lost 5 bases; unmatched junction nucleotides: 10. This CDR3 contains 15 residues. Germline V gives CDR1 SGHRS, CDR2 YFSETQ. In nucleotides, the CDR3 is TGCGCCAGCAGCCAGATGGGACAGGGTGTCAACGAGCAGTACTTC. Translated, it gives CASSQMGQGVNEQYF. Looking up the rest from reference TRBV5-1 and TRBJ2-7 gives the full variable domain: KAGVTQTPRYLIKTRGQQVTLSCSPISGHRSVSWYQQTPGQGLQFLFEYFSETQRNKGNFPGRFSGRQFSNSRSEMNVSTLELGDSALYLCASSQMGQGVNEQYFGPGTRLTVT.

This chain connects TRBV5-5 to TRBJ2-3; 7 bases align to TRBD2. The V gene's germline CDR1 is SGHKS and CDR2 YYEKEE (reference sequence). This CDR3 comprises 16 residues. J lost 2 bases, V lost 4 bases, and 10 bases had no gene match. Here the CDR3 reads CASSQPERDPTDTQYF. The CDR3 nucleotides are TGTGCCAGCAGCCAGCCAGAGCGGGACCCCACAGATACGCAGTATTTT.

The chain uses TRBV7-6 and TRBJ2-5; 9 bases match TRBD2. V was pared by 6 bases and J by 2 bases, with 10 bases of the junction left unmatched. Germline V gene data show CDR1 as SGHVS and CDR2 as FNYEAQ. The CDR3 runs 16 residues. As DNA, the CDR3 is TGTGCCAGCAGGCTACAGACTAGCGGAGTTCAAGAGACCCAGTACTTC. Its translation is CASRLQTSGVQETQYF.

The chain is built from TRBV5-5 and TRBJ2-3, with 10 bases fitting TRBD2. Germline loops: CDR1 SGHKS, CDR2 YYEKEE (reference sequence). Unmatched junction bases numbered 8, after V lost 0 bases and J lost 1 base. This CDR3 has 18 amino acids. The CDR3 sequence is CASSLALAGALGTDTQYF. CDR3 coding DNA: TGTGCCAGCAGCTTGGCGCTAGCGGGAGCATTGGGCACAGATACGCAGTATTTT.

This chain links TRBV19 with TRBJ2-1; 10 bases line up with TRBD2. V gave up 4 bases and J gave up 2 bases; unmatched junction bases: 2. The CDR3 has 15 amino acids. Germline V gene sequence: CDR1 LNHDA, CDR2 SQIVND (reference sequence). The CDR3 protein is CASSKLAGTYNEQFF. For the CDR3, the DNA is TGTGCCAGTAGTAAACTAGCGGGGACCTACAATGAGCAGTTCTTC. Based on the CDR3 plus reference TRBV19 and TRBJ2-1, the full variable domain is DGGITQSPKYLFRKEGQNVTLSCEQNLNHDAMYWYRQDPGQGLRLIYYSQIVNDFQKGDIAEGYSVSREKKESFPLTVTSAQKNPTAFYLCASSKLAGTYNEQFFGPGTRLTVL.

J is TRBJ2-5 and V is TRBV5-1; 10 bases line up with TRBD1. The J segment lost 5 bases and the V segment lost 6 bases, leaving 13 bases of the junction unmatched. This CDR3 region has 16 residues. Germline values: CDR1 SGHRS, CDR2 YFSETQ. The CDR3: CASTRQPGQGRETQYF. The DNA of the CDR3 is TGCGCCAGCACTCGACAACCGGGACAGGGGAGGGAGACCCAGTACTTC.